The entry below gives a single T cell receptor (beta chain) sequence along with its context. Its matching antigen is unknown. This could be a read error, since a much larger clone is one nucleotide away. V was pared by 3 bases and J by 6 bases, with 16 bases of the junction left unmatched. This CDR3 region has 18 residues. Germline V gene sequence: CDR1 SGHAT, CDR2 FQNNGV. This sample was included in a study of breast tumors, draining lymph nodes, adjacent tissues. Study-wide results and caveats: Tumor T cell lymph node origin was a supported hypothesis, not proven. Tumor repertoires ranked between lymph nodes and nontumor tissue in diversity, with V and J gene preferences. Compared with basal-like, luminal-like tumors shared significantly more repertoire with nontumor tissue.

TCRdb redid the calling of the multiplex PCR reads with MiXCR, one entry per CDR3 protein. The sample records around 43,000 distinct CDR3 sequences, about 21% being singletons. Sequenced: breast tumor tissue. This sequence was found in a female donor with breast cancer. Some clones in this sample may be carry-over from other donors' samples. The chain is built from TRBV11-2 and TRBJ2-1; 8 bases map to TRBD2. CDR3 sequence (DNA): TGTGCCAGCAGCTTCACCCATATAACGGGGGGGGTTTGCAATGAGCAGTTCTTC. Its translation: CASSFTHITGGVCNEQFF.